The present TCR beta chain was sequenced within a study of cytomegalovirus exposure and HLA in healthy donors. The CDR3 has 15 residues. CDR1 and CDR2 (germline): LNHDA, SQIVND (reference sequence). The trim removed 6 bases at V and 8 bases at J, leaving 12 bases unmatched. On this clone: Its antigen is currently unknown.

Primers included in the PCR were 60 Vbeta and 13 Jbeta primers. Method: immunoSEQ multiplex PCR; TCRdb's copy keeps in-frame clones and lacks some. Seen here are roughly 110,000 clones, roughly four fifths observed once, and the top ten hold roughly 2.6%. General observations from the study: Reports showed the classifier diagnosing cytomegalovirus status with high specificity and sensitivity. A link between a missense DCLRE1C variant and TCR beta V- and J-gene trimming emerged from a later analysis. Fewer N-insertions (relative to the approximately 700-donor mean) were reportedly seen in an Asian-associated ancestry cluster in a later analysis.

The gene calls are TRBV19 and TRBJ1-2; 10 positions match TRBD1. The sample comprised PBMCs. This clonotype was sampled from a woman aged 18 to 35 in good health and CMV-seronegative. The DNA for the CDR3 is TGTGCCAGTAGCCTCCCGACAGGGGGCGCGTGGGGCTACACCTTC. This sequence encodes CASSLPTGGAWGYTF.